The 23 T cell receptor beta chains below all came from one sample that was sequenced in a study. TCRdb processed the 5' RACE reads anew with MiXCR; each CDR3 protein has one entry. The sample has under 6,000 distinct CDR3 sequences, 36% seen once. Sequenced sample: memory CD4+ T cells sorted from blood. Subset indicated: memory CD4+ T cells, CD4+CD45RO+CD25-. Receptors were obtained from a female donor with breast cancer.

By proportion, this clonotype is medium-sized (0.01 to 0.1%). The chain employs TRBV7-2 and TRBJ1-1, with 8 nucleotides matching TRBD1. The CDR3 loop spans 15 amino acids. V lost 5 bases to trimming and J lost 5 bases; unmatched junction nucleotides: 10. Germline CDR1 is SGHTA and CDR2 is FQGNSA. The CDR3: CASSPFPRGRTEAFF. CDR3 coding DNA: TGTGCCAGCAGCCCTTTCCCCAGGGGGCGGACTGAAGCTTTCTTT.

This clonotype was counted only a few times. Lacking the conserved final phenylalanine or tryptophan, this CDR3 likely reflects a read error. As DNA, the CDR3 is TGCGCCAGCAGCCAACCGACAGGAATCGACGAGCAGTACTCC. As protein: CASSQPTGIDEQYS. The chain combines TRBV4-1 with TRBJ2-7, with D tentatively TRBD1 (6 bases). Trimming pared 2 bases from V and 5 bases from J, leaving 13 bases between. The CDR3 loop spans 14 amino acids. The germline V gene encodes CDR1 MGHRA and CDR2 YSYEKL.

In its sample, this clonotype ranks as large (0.1 to 1%). The genes are TRBV28 and TRBJ1-2, with D possibly TRBD1 on 6 matching bases. The germline V and J ends were trimmed by 0 bases and 8 bases, with 13 bases remaining between them. Germline-derived CDR1 and CDR2 are MDHEN and SYDVKM. This CDR3 contains 14 residues. The CDR3 nucleotides are TGTGCCAGCAGTTTATGGGGGCAGGGGCAGGGCTACACCTTC. This gives the protein CASSLWGQGQGYTF.

There are many counts of this clonotype. Possible read error: a much larger clone is one base away. The chain joins TRBV6-2 or TRBV6-3 to TRBJ2-2, with D perhaps matching TRBD1 (6 bases). Trimming pared 5 bases from V and 6 bases from J, leaving 16 bases between. The CDR3 covers 15 residues. Germline V gene lookup returns CDR1 MNHEY and CDR2 SVGEGT. The CDR3: CASSANDRMAGELFF. CDR3 nucleotide sequence: TGTGCCAGCAGTGCCAACGACAGGATGGCCGGGGAGCTGTTTTTT.

The J gene is TRBJ2-1, the V gene TRBV29-1; 8 nucleotides line up with TRBD2. This CDR3 is built from 15 residues. Germline V gene sequence: CDR1 SQVTM, CDR2 ANQGSEA. The junction had 11 bases not matched to a gene; V was cut back by 3 bases and J by 7 bases. The DNA for the CDR3 is TGCAGCGTTGAGGGTGACGGGAGGGCTAAGAATGAGCAGTTCTTC. It specifies CSVEGDGRAKNEQFF.

The chain employs TRBV7-3 and TRBJ2-1; TRBD2 matches at 9 bases. Germline loops: CDR1 SGHTA, CDR2 FQGTGA. After removal of 0 bases from V and 4 bases from J, the junction contained 4 bases not matched to a gene. This CDR3 is built from 16 residues. The CDR3 is CASSLTSAGGYNEQFF. CDR3 nucleotides: TGTGCCAGCAGCTTAACGTCGGCGGGAGGGTACAATGAGCAGTTCTTC.

Comment on this clonotype: A much larger clone differs from this one at a single base, so this may be a read error. The V call is TRBV4-3, the J call TRBJ2-7; 10 positions agree with TRBD2. Germline V gene lookup returns CDR1 LGHNA and CDR2 YSLEER. The length of the CDR3 is 15 residues. Germline trimming cut 0 bases from V and 6 bases from J; bases unmatched to any gene: 5. The CDR3 bases are TGCGCCAGCAGCCAAGAGATTCTAGCGGGAGTCGAGCAGTACTTC. Its protein product is CASSQEILAGVEQYF.

By sample fraction, this clonotype is medium-sized. The chain employs TRBV20-1 and TRBJ2-1, with D uncertain. Germline assignment: CDR1 DFQATT and CDR2 SNEGSKA (reference sequence). The CDR3 extends over 12 amino acids. The V gene lost 6 bases and the J gene lost 4 bases, with 10 bases spanning the gap. Here the CDR3 DNA reads TGCAGTGCCGTTGACTTGTACAATGAGCAGTTCTTC. The encoded protein is CSAVDLYNEQFF.

This clonotype is deemed medium-sized. The chain employs TRBV20-1 and TRBJ2-7, with D perhaps matching TRBD2 (6 bases). The CDR3 contains 13 residues. Germline values: CDR1 DFQATT, CDR2 SNEGSKA (reference sequence). Trimming stripped 5 bases from V and 0 bases from J, with 11 bases between. The CDR3: CSAGAGSSYEQYF. The CDR3 bases are TGCAGTGCTGGGGCGGGGAGCTCCTACGAGCAGTACTTC.

This clonotype showed up just a few times. This may be a read error: a much more frequent sequence differs by one nucleotide. The genes are TRBV9 and TRBJ1-5; no definite D call. V was cut by 0 bases and J by 2 bases, with 9 bases left in between. The CDR3 is made up of 15 amino acids. The germline V gene has CDR1 SGDLS and CDR2 YYNGEE. The CDR3 DNA is TGTGCCAGCAGCGTAGATGGGATGTGCAATCAGCCCCAGCATTTT. It encodes CASSVDGMCNQPQHF. Drawing the rest from reference TRBV9 and TRBJ1-5, the complete variable domain is DSGVTQTPKHLITATGQRVTLRCSPRSGDLSVYWYQQSLDQGLQFLIQYYNGEERAKGNILERFSAQQFPDLHSELNLSSLELGDSALYFCASSVDGMCNQPQHFGDGTRLSIL.

This clonotype was seen repeatedly, ten times or more. A much larger clone differs from this one at a single base, so this may be a read error. The chain is built from TRBV5-5 and TRBJ2-1; TRBD1 aligns across 7 bases. This CDR3 spans 15 amino acids. Germline loops: CDR1 SGHKS, CDR2 YYEKEE (reference sequence). CDR3 residues: CASSEGQTSYNGQFF. The CDR3, as DNA: TGTGCCAGCAGCGAGGGACAGACCTCCTACAATGGGCAGTTCTTC.

This clonotype is hyperexpanded (1% or more) by share. The chain recombines TRBV6-5 with TRBJ1-1, with a possible D match to TRBD1 (5 bases). Trimming removed 3 bases from V and 5 bases from J, with 10 bases in between. Germline-derived CDR1 and CDR2 are MNHEY and SVGAGI. The CDR3 sequence is 13 residues long. The CDR3 nucleotides are TGTGCCAGCAGTTATCAGGGTCGGACTGAAGCTTTCTTT. This translates into CASSYQGRTEAFF.

A remark on this clonotype: Given a much more abundant clone one base away, this may be a read error. The chain uses TRBV28 and TRBJ2-4, with 10 bases that match TRBD2. The CDR3 covers 17 residues. J lost 3 bases, V lost 9 bases, and 14 bases had no gene match. The germline CDR1 and CDR2 sequences are MDHEN and SYDVKM. The CDR3 spells CASREAGLANVKNIQYF. The CDR3 DNA reads TGTGCCAGTAGAGAAGCGGGACTAGCGAATGTCAAAAACATTCAGTACTTC.

This clonotype was observed at least ten times. The chain combines TRBV5-5 with TRBJ2-2; D gene unclear. Per the germline V gene, CDR1 is SGHKS and CDR2 is YYEKEE (reference sequence). The V gene lost 1 base and the J gene lost 2 bases, with 6 bases spanning the gap. The CDR3 runs to 14 residues. CDR3 protein: CASSLTPNTGELFF. Here the CDR3 DNA reads TGTGCCAGCAGCTTGACACCTAACACCGGGGAGCTGTTTTTT.

In its sample, this clonotype is medium-sized. The chain employs TRBV6-1 and TRBJ2-3; 8 bases fit TRBD1. Germline V lookup: CDR1 MNHNS, CDR2 SASEGT. V dropped 8 bases and J dropped 2; count of bases not matched to a gene: 6. The CDR3 contains 14 residues. The CDR3 nucleotides are TGTGCCAGCGGGACAGGCCCCATCACAGATACGCAGTATTTT. It translates to CASGTGPITDTQYF.

This clonotype was seen more than once but under ten times. Given a much more abundant clone one base away, this may be a read error. The gene calls are TRBV20-1 and TRBJ2-7; D perhaps matches TRBD1 (5 bases). CDR3 size: 13 residues. The germline gives CDR1 DFQATT, CDR2 SNEGSKA (reference sequence). The CDR3 nucleotides are TGCAGTGCTAGACGCAGGGTGTGGGGCGAGCAGAACTTC. Its translation: CSARRRVWGEQNF.

By sample fraction, this clonotype is medium-sized. CDR3 coding DNA: TGTGCCAGCAGCCAGCTACTAGCGGTCCATCTCAATGAGCAGTTCTTC. Protein: CASSQLLAVHLNEQFF. The chain is built from TRBV14 and TRBJ2-1, with TRBD2 matching 8 bases. CDR3 length: 16 residues. The J segment lost 6 bases and the V segment lost 3 bases, leaving 10 bases of the junction unmatched. The V gene's germline CDR1 is SGHDN and CDR2 FVKESK.

This clonotype was detected a few times. This may come from a read error, since a much larger clone is one base off. The rearrangement links TRBV12-3 or TRBV12-4 to TRBJ1-1; D gene unclear. The CDR3 is 14 amino acids. V lost 3 bases and J lost 0, with 8 bases in between. CDR3 DNA sequence: TGTGCCAGCAGTTTGTGCACGGTGAACACTGAAGCTTTCTTT. Translating gives CASSLCTVNTEAFF.

The table lists this clonotype with a few counts. J is TRBJ2-7 and V is TRBV6-5, with 10 bases fitting TRBD1. This CDR3 region has 15 residues. Germline CDR1 reads MNHEY; CDR2 reads SVGAGI. The V gene end was trimmed by 6 bases and the J gene end by 5 bases; junction bases not matched to a gene: 10. CDR3 nucleotide sequence: TGTGCCAGCAGCCGCCCGGGACAGGGGACCCACGAGCAGTACTTC. Translation gives CASSRPGQGTHEQYF.

Comment on this clonotype: Germline and junction disagree at one end, which may indicate a read error. V and J are TRBV25-1 and TRBJ2-4, with D perhaps TRBD2 (6 bases). The germline gives CDR1 MGHDK, CDR2 SYGVNS. CDR3 length equals 14 residues. CDR3 bases: TGTGCCAGCAGTGAAGCACTAGCCAAAACCATTCGGTACTTC. Protein product: CASSEALAKTIRYF.

This clonotype has more than one count but fewer than ten. The genes are TRBV10-3 and TRBJ2-3; 7 nucleotides line up with TRBD2. Losses at the gene ends were 10 bases for V and 6 bases for J; bases not matched to a gene: 10. From germline, CDR1 is ENHRY and CDR2 SYGVKD. The CDR3 is 13 amino acids. CDR3: CASSGTTQDTQYF. DNA for the CDR3: TGTGCCAGCAGCGGGACCACACAGGATACGCAGTATTTT.

Of note for this clonotype: One end of the junction varies from germline; a read error may be responsible. The V and J genes are TRBV7-2 and TRBJ2-5; no clear D. The CDR3 spans 19 residues. Germline CDR1 and CDR2: SGHTA and FQGNSA. As DNA, the CDR3 is TGTGCTAGCAGCCCGAGACACCTCCGTACCATGGTAATCAAAGAGACCCAGTACTTC. It codes for CASSPRHLRTMVIKETQYF.

The CDR3: CASSWDRGTTEAFF. The CDR3 coding sequence is TGCGCCAGCAGCTGGGACAGGGGAACGACTGAAGCTTTCTTT. V usage is TRBV5-1 and J usage is TRBJ1-1, with 10 positions matching TRBD1. V lost 3 bases to trimming and J lost 5 bases; unmatched junction nucleotides: 4. CDR1 is SGHRS, CDR2 YFSETQ, per germline. The length of the CDR3 is 14 residues.